Following are 2 T cell receptor beta chains from one sample sequenced in a study of blood T cell repertoires in COVID-19. Data came from immunoSEQ multiplex PCR; TCRdb stores just in-frame clones and leaves some out. In the table there are more than 85,000 clones, 89% of which are singletons. Sample: peripheral blood. The receptors come from a woman between 65 and 79 years old with acute or convalescent COVID-19.

The chain carries TRBV15 and TRBJ1-1; 7 bases map to TRBD1. Germline values: CDR1 LNHNV, CDR2 YYDKDF (reference sequence). This CDR3 has 16 amino acids. The V and J ends lost 5 bases and 1 base, in that order; junction bases with no gene match: 10. The CDR3 here is CATSGRLGQTNTEAFF. The CDR3, as DNA: TGTGCCACCAGCGGAAGACTGGGACAGACGAACACTGAAGCTTTCTTT.

The sample holds a few counts of this clone. The V call is TRBV28, the J call TRBJ1-1; D may be TRBD1 (6 bases). There are 15 residues in the CDR3. Germline CDR1 MDHEN, CDR2 SYDVKM. V dropped 3 bases and J dropped 2 bases, with 13 bases sitting between them. CDR3 sequence (DNA): TGTGCCAGCAGTTTTTTATGGACAGCCAACACTGAAGCTTTCTTT. It specifies CASSFLWTANTEAFF.